Below, 9 T cell receptor beta chains from the same sample are listed, as sequenced in a study of OX40 agonist ivuxolimab in advanced cancers. TCRdb's table, derived via immunoSEQ multiplex PCR, lists solely in-frame clones and lacks some. The sample lists about 3,500 clones, approximately 92% occurring once. The sequencing here drew on CD4+ or CD8+ T cells sorted from blood, taken in a trial of the OX40 agonist ivuxolimab. The receptors come from an adult with an advanced solid tumor such as melanoma, head and neck, liver or kidney cancer.

This rearrangement joins TRBV29-1 to TRBJ1-3; D is uncertain. The CDR3 has 12 amino acids. CDR1 SQVTM and CDR2 ANQGSEA come from the germline V gene. V shed 3 bases and J shed 0 bases, with 3 bases lying between them. The CDR3 coding sequence is TGCAGCGTTGATACCTCTGGAAACACCATATATTTT. Translated: CSVDTSGNTIYF.

The chain carries TRBV15 and TRBJ2-1; TRBD2 agrees at 11 bases. Germline values: CDR1 LNHNV, CDR2 YYDKDF (reference sequence). This CDR3 contains 16 residues. The V segment lost 3 bases and the J segment 8 bases; nucleotides outside the gene matches: 9. CDR3 in amino acids: CATSRAGTSGGDEQFF. The CDR3 DNA is TGTGCCACCAGCAGGGCCGGGACTAGCGGTGGGGATGAGCAGTTCTTC.

This chain uses TRBV4-1 with TRBJ2-3, with D unresolved. The CDR3 has 15 amino acids. Trimming took off 4 bases at V and 2 bases at J, with 13 bases between the two ends. The germline CDR1 and CDR2 sequences are MGHRA and YSYEKL. The CDR3 loop is CASSPAGGFTDTQYF. The DNA of the CDR3 is TGCGCCAGCAGCCCCGCTGGCGGCTTCACAGATACGCAGTATTTT.

The chain couples TRBV5-4 to TRBJ2-3, with D maybe TRBD1 (6 bases). Per the germline V gene, CDR1 is SGHNT and CDR2 is YYREEE (reference sequence). This CDR3 has 14 residues. Trimming cost V 3 bases and J 2 bases, with 10 bases left between them. The CDR3 DNA reads as TGTGCCAGCAGCTCCACAGGGACCACAGATACGCAGTATTTT. Translated, it gives CASSSTGTTDTQYF.

This chain links TRBV10-3 with TRBJ1-1; D gene uncertain. Germline V CDR1 and CDR2: ENHRY, SYGVKD. The CDR3 extends over 14 amino acids. V gave up 0 bases and J gave up 1 base, with 6 bases separating them. The CDR3 DNA sequence: TGTGCCATCAGTGAGTCGTTTCAGAACACTGAAGCTTTCTTT. Its translation: CAISESFQNTEAFF.

The chain carries TRBV5-1 and TRBJ2-5; D gene unclear. Looked up from germline, CDR1 is SGHRS and CDR2 is YFSETQ. The V and J ends lost 0 bases and 3 bases respectively, with 9 bases between them. The CDR3 runs to 14 residues. The CDR3 nucleotides read TGCGCCAGCAGCTTGGACAGATACGAAGAGACCCAGTACTTC. It translates to CASSLDRYEETQYF.

This chain connects TRBV5-4 to TRBJ2-7; D is unresolved. Trimming took 4 bases from V and 0 from J, leaving 11 bases between them. Germline-derived CDR1 and CDR2 are SGHNT and YYREEE (reference sequence). The CDR3 covers 14 residues. CDR3 coding DNA: TGTGCCAGCAGCCAGAAAGGGTACTCCTACGAGCAGTACTTC. Translation: CASSQKGYSYEQYF.

The chain has TRBV5-1 and TRBJ2-5; 13 bases fit TRBD2. Germline V gene lookup returns CDR1 SGHRS and CDR2 YFSETQ. V dropped 0 bases and J dropped 3; count of bases not matched to a gene: 5. The CDR3 runs to 17 residues. CDR3 sequence (DNA): TGCGCCAGCAGCTTGGAGAGGGGACTAGCGGGGAAAGAGACCCAGTACTTC. This translates into CASSLERGLAGKETQYF.

This clone has just one count. The V call is TRBV6-5, the J call TRBJ1-5; TRBD1 agrees at 7 bases. The germline CDR1 and CDR2 sequences are MNHEY and SVGAGI. The CDR3 extends over 14 amino acids. Trimming at V came to 5 bases and at J to 9 bases, leaving 10 bases not matched to a gene. Here the CDR3 DNA reads TGTGCCAGCAGTCCATTGACAGGGTCCCGGCCCCAGCATTTT. Residues: CASSPLTGSRPQHF.